The present TCR beta chain was sequenced within a study of blood T cell repertoires in COVID-19. Turning to the study itself: PBMCs, B-cell-depleted T cells, or T cells provided the cDNA or gDNA that made up the material.

Methods used by the authors: Amplification from reference gene primers served as the basis for estimated nucleated cell counts. TCRdb's copy holds only in-frame clones and misses some; the assay was immunoSEQ multiplex PCR. The V and J calls and the clone size are those of that table, but D and trimming were determined from the DNA. The data hold about 300,000 clones, with more than 70% observed a single time. Looked up from germline, CDR1 is MDHEN and CDR2 is SYDVKM. Trimming removed 2 bases from V and 10 bases from J; junction bases left unmatched: 4. The CDR3 sequence is 13 residues long. The TCR comes from a woman aged 45-59 years with acute or convalescent COVID-19. The chain joins TRBV28 to TRBJ1-1; 10 bases map to TRBD1. Source material: peripheral blood. CDR3 region: CASSLGDRGGAFF. The CDR3 DNA reads as TGTGCCAGCAGTTTAGGGGACAGGGGTGGAGCTTTCTTT.